The T cell receptor beta chain under discussion was sequenced for a study of blood T cell repertoires in COVID-19. Study-level background: There were acute and convalescent COVID-19 samples, and they came from the United States, Italy and Spain. Sample material is recorded as cDNA or gDNA derived from T cells, B-cell-depleted T cells, or PBMCs.

Per the original data handling: Estimation of nucleated cell counts relied on the amplification of reference gene primers. The data were produced by immunoSEQ multiplex PCR, yet TCRdb's version contains in-frame clones alone and is incomplete. That table is the source of V, J and clone size, and D and trimming were worked out from the DNA. The sample lists 100,000 or so clones, 70% to 90% occurring once. Germline trimming cut 2 bases from V and 3 bases from J; bases unmatched to any gene: 7. This CDR3 contains 17 residues. From germline, CDR1 is SGHTA and CDR2 FQGTGA. The TCR comes from a woman aged 55 to 70 in a cohort sampled during active or convalescent COVID-19. Sequenced material: peripheral blood. This chain links TRBV7-3 with TRBJ2-1, with 10 bases fitting TRBD2. CDR3 in amino acids: CASSLLPGTSDYNEQFF. DNA of the CDR3: TGTGCCAGCAGCTTATTACCCGGGACTAGCGACTACAATGAGCAGTTCTTC. The variable domain in full, with the rest retrieved from reference TRBV7-3 and TRBJ2-1, is GAGVSQTPSNKVTEKGKYVELRCDPISGHTALYWYRQSLGQGPEFLIYFQGTGAADDSGLPNDRFFAVRPEGSVSTLKIQRTERGDSAVYLCASSLLPGTSDYNEQFFGPGTRLTVL.